The 26 T cell receptor beta chains below were found in one sample sequenced in a study of T cells in Graves' hyperthyroidism and ophthalmopathy. What was amplified from RNA transcripts were TCR beta CDR3 regions. The primer set for the first-round RT-PCR of the TCR CDR3 was HTBI. TCRdb itself ran the multiplex PCR reads through MiXCR, one entry per CDR3 protein. The sample contains some 700,000 distinct CDR3 sequences, around 16% of which appear only once. Sequencing was performed on blood. The receptor set was obtained from a man aged 50-60 years with Graves' hyperthyroidism.

This clonotype was seen at least ten times. The chain links TRBV30 to TRBJ2-7; no definite D call. The CDR3 is 12 amino acids. Germline V CDR1 and CDR2: GTSNPN, SVGIG (reference sequence). Trimming pared 2 bases from V and 2 bases from J, leaving 7 bases between. The CDR3 region is CAWSRTTYEQYF. The CDR3 DNA reads as TGTGCCTGGAGTAGGACCACCTACGAGCAGTACTTC.

The rearrangement links TRBV7-2 to TRBJ1-3; tentatively, D is TRBD1 (6 bases). Trimming took off 3 bases at V and 0 bases at J, with 12 bases between the two ends. From germline, CDR1 is SGHTA and CDR2 FQGNSA. This CDR3 comprises 16 residues. The CDR3 here is CASSFGGLNSGNTIYF. The CDR3 region has the DNA TGTGCCAGCAGCTTCGGGGGCCTGAACTCTGGAAACACCATATATTTT.

This clonotype appeared a few times. The chain couples TRBV20-1 to TRBJ2-1; D is unresolved. With 3 bases removed from V and 6 bases from J, the gap between germline ends came to 0 bases. This CDR3 is 9 amino acids long. CDR1 is DFQATT and CDR2 is SNEGSKA in the germline V gene (reference sequence). The CDR3 bases are TGCAGTGCTAGCAATGAGCAGTTCTTC. It translates to CSASNEQFF.

The chain employs TRBV20-1 and TRBJ1-5; possible D gene TRBD1, 5 bases. The germline CDR1 and CDR2 sequences are DFQATT and SNEGSKA (reference sequence). Trimming pared 5 bases from V and 2 bases from J, leaving 16 bases between. The CDR3 has 15 amino acids. The chain's CDR3 is CSALDGGDGNQPQHF. The CDR3 nucleotides are TGCAGTGCTCTGGACGGGGGGGATGGCAATCAGCCCCAGCATTTT.

The table lists this clonotype with many counts. CDR3 bases: TGTGCTAGTGGTTTCTCGGTCGGTAGGGGCCCTGAAAGCGAGCAGTACTTC. Amino acid sequence: CASGFSVGRGPESEQYF. V is TRBV12-5 and J is TRBJ2-7; tentative D call: TRBD1 (5 bases). Germline CDR1 LGHNT, CDR2 FRNRAP. V was shortened by 3 bases and J by 6 bases, with 24 bases between the two germline ends. The CDR3 spans 17 residues.

This clonotype came up many times. V gene TRBV28 combines with J gene TRBJ2-5, with D possibly TRBD1 on 5 matching bases. V dropped 5 bases and J dropped 4 bases, with 17 bases sitting between them. Germline V gene lookup returns CDR1 MDHEN and CDR2 SYDVKM. The CDR3 runs 15 residues. The CDR3 loop reads CASSMTASKGETQYF. The CDR3 DNA sequence: TGTGCCAGCAGTATGACAGCTTCCAAGGGAGAGACCCAGTACTTC.

In this sample, this clonotype turned up many times. The J gene is TRBJ1-1, the V gene TRBV7-2, with D unclear. V was cut by 2 bases and J by 9 bases, with 16 bases left in between. Per germline, CDR1 SGHTA and CDR2 FQGNSA. The CDR3 length is 14 residues. The CDR3 region is CASSLSPITGKAFF. The CDR3 nucleotides are TGTGCCAGCAGCTTATCCCCAATCACGGGGAAAGCTTTCTTT.

The chain recombines TRBV30 with TRBJ2-3, with 7 bases that match TRBD2. Germline V lookup: CDR1 GTSNPN, CDR2 SVGIG (reference sequence). After removal of 0 bases from V and 3 bases from J, the junction contained 6 bases not matched to a gene. The CDR3 has 15 amino acids. CDR3 sequence reads: CAWSVYGRETDTQYF. The CDR3 nucleotides are TGTGCCTGGAGTGTATATGGGCGGGAGACAGATACGCAGTATTTT.

This clonotype was observed a few times. The genes are TRBV20-1 and TRBJ1-6, with TRBD1 identical over 7 bases. The trim removed 5 bases at V and 2 bases at J, leaving 9 bases unmatched. Germline V gives CDR1 DFQATT, CDR2 SNEGSKA (reference sequence). The CDR3 covers 16 residues. CDR3 in DNA: TGCAGTGCTCAGCGACAGGGCCCCACCTATAATTCACCCCTCCACTTT. Translated, it gives CSAQRQGPTYNSPLHF.

This clonotype was found many times. The V and J genes are TRBV2 and TRBJ2-3; 9 nucleotides match TRBD1. Trimming removed 5 bases from V and 8 bases from J; junction bases left unmatched: 2. The CDR3 is 12 amino acids. Germline assignment: CDR1 SNHLY and CDR2 FYNNEI. DNA for the CDR3: TGTGCCAGCAGTATACAGGGGGCTACGCAGTATTTT. Protein product: CASSIQGATQYF.

The V and J genes are TRBV19 and TRBJ2-2; D gene unclear. Trimming stripped 6 bases from V and 7 bases from J, with 12 bases between. Germline lookup yields CDR1 LNHDA and CDR2 SQIVND (reference sequence). CDR3 length: 13 amino acids. The DNA for the CDR3 is TGTGCCAGTAGATGGAGAATAGACGGGGAGCTGTTTTTT. As protein: CASRWRIDGELFF. Drawing the rest from reference TRBV19 and TRBJ2-2, the complete variable domain is DGGITQSPKYLFRKEGQNVTLSCEQNLNHDAMYWYRQDPGQGLRLIYYSQIVNDFQKGDIAEGYSVSREKKESFPLTVTSAQKNPTAFYLCASRWRIDGELFFGEGSRLTVL.

J is TRBJ2-2 and V is TRBV5-1; D not resolved. The CDR3 contains 12 residues. Germline CDR1 reads SGHRS; CDR2 reads YFSETQ. Trimming shortened V by 2 bases and J by 7 bases, and 6 bases separated the two germline ends. CDR3 sequence (DNA): TGCGCCAGCAGCTTAGGCCTCGGGGAGCTGTTTTTT. Residues: CASSLGLGELFF. Looking up the rest from reference TRBV5-1 and TRBJ2-2 gives the full variable domain: KAGVTQTPRYLIKTRGQQVTLSCSPISGHRSVSWYQQTPGQGLQFLFEYFSETQRNKGNFPGRFSGRQFSNSRSEMNVSTLELGDSALYLCASSLGLGELFFGEGSRLTVL.

At least ten counts were recorded for this clonotype. The gene calls are TRBV2 and TRBJ2-7; TRBD2 agrees at 10 bases. This CDR3 is 15 amino acids long. CDR1 is SNHLY and CDR2 is FYNNEI in the germline V gene. Trimming took 7 bases from V and 1 from J; bases not matched to a gene: 7. The CDR3 DNA reads as TGTGCCAGCACTCTCGAACTAGCGGGATCCTACGAGCAGTACTTC. Its protein product is CASTLELAGSYEQYF. Supplemented by reference TRBV2 and TRBJ2-7, the full variable domain reads EPEVTQTPSHQVTQMGQEVILRCVPISNHLYFYWYRQILGQKVEFLVSFYNNEISEKSEIFDDQFSVERPDGSNFTLKIRSTKLEDSAMYFCASTLELAGSYEQYFGPGTRLTVT.

This clonotype was seen many times. The chain couples TRBV28 to TRBJ1-5; the D is unclear. The CDR3 covers 14 residues. Germline-derived CDR1 and CDR2 are MDHEN and SYDVKM. Trimming removed 2 bases from V and 5 bases from J, with 10 bases in between. The CDR3 here is CASSLTDGDQPQHF. In nucleotides, the CDR3 is TGTGCCAGCAGTTTAACGGACGGGGATCAGCCCCAGCATTTT.

The chain employs TRBV11-2 and TRBJ2-3, with no clear D. Per the germline V gene, CDR1 is SGHAT and CDR2 is FQNNGV. V was cut by 1 base and J by 3 bases, with 11 bases left in between. The CDR3 has 15 amino acids. The CDR3 spells CASSLVADGTDTQYF. CDR3 bases: TGTGCCAGCAGCTTAGTTGCGGATGGTACAGATACGCAGTATTTT.

This clonotype came up many times. The chain is built from TRBV6-5 and TRBJ1-1; 7 positions match TRBD1. Trimming took 6 bases from V and 0 from J; bases not matched to a gene: 7. CDR1 and CDR2 (germline): MNHEY, SVGAGI. The CDR3 runs to 15 residues. In DNA, the CDR3 is TGTGCCAGCAGCCAGAGGACAGGAATGAACACTGAAGCTTTCTTT. Protein product: CASSQRTGMNTEAFF.

This sequence joins TRBV27 and TRBJ1-6; D possibly corresponds to TRBD1 (5 bases). The germline V gene encodes CDR1 MNHEY and CDR2 SMNVEV (reference sequence). V shed 1 base and J shed 8 bases, with 15 bases lying between them. The CDR3 consists of 16 residues. CDR3 nucleotides: TGTGCCAGCAGTTTATTCCGGGACGGACCTGATTCACCCCTCCACTTT. It encodes CASSLFRDGPDSPLHF.

The J gene is TRBJ1-5, the V gene TRBV6-2 or TRBV6-3, with 7 bases aligning to TRBD1. The junction had 8 bases not matched to a gene; V was cut back by 6 bases and J by 3 bases. Germline CDR1 reads MNHEY; CDR2 reads SVGEGT. The CDR3 spans 15 residues. CDR3 protein: CASRFIQGDNQPQHF. The CDR3 region has the DNA TGTGCCAGCAGATTTATCCAGGGGGACAATCAGCCCCAGCATTTT.

This clonotype came up many times. This chain's CDR3 is CASTISVRGGDTEAFF. CDR3 nucleotides: TGTGCCAGCACCATTTCGGTGAGGGGTGGTGACACTGAAGCTTTCTTT. This chain links TRBV5-5 with TRBJ1-1, with D perhaps TRBD1 (5 bases). CDR1 SGHKS and CDR2 YYEKEE come from the germline V gene (reference sequence). This CDR3 has 16 amino acids. V was clipped by 6 bases and J by 3 bases, with 21 bases between them.

The chain combines TRBV24-1 with TRBJ1-2; 7 bases map to TRBD1. The CDR3 is 15 residues long. Looked up from germline, CDR1 is KGHDR and CDR2 is SFDVKD. With 2 bases clipped from V and 0 bases from J, the junction kept 2 bases outside the gene matches. The CDR3: CATSDYRGANYGYTF. The CDR3 DNA reads as TGTGCCACCAGTGATTACAGGGGCGCTAACTATGGCTACACCTTC.

This clonotype was counted ten times or more. The germline gene is not matched at one end of the junction; a read error may be the cause. V usage is TRBV7-8 and J usage is TRBJ1-2, with D tentatively TRBD1 (6 bases). The CDR3 runs to 14 residues. Germline CDR1 SGHVS, CDR2 FQNEAQ. The CDR3 is CASSGTGWEYDYTF. CDR3 sequence (DNA): TGTGCCAGCAGCGGTACAGGGTGGGAGTATGACTACACCTTC.

This clonotype was counted many times. This rearrangement joins TRBV3-1 to TRBJ2-5, with 9 positions matching TRBD1. This CDR3 spans 14 amino acids. After removal of 6 bases from V and 3 bases from J, the junction contained 5 bases not matched to a gene. The germline V gene encodes CDR1 LGHDT and CDR2 YNNKEL (reference sequence). For the CDR3, the DNA is TGTGCCAGCAGAACCTGGACAGGGGAAGAGACCCAGTACTTC. It translates to CASRTWTGEETQYF.

This clonotype was seen once. The chain has TRBV6-2 or TRBV6-3 and TRBJ1-2; D is possibly TRBD1 (5 bases). Trimming shortened V by 3 bases and J by 4 bases, and 18 bases separated the two germline ends. Germline V gene sequence: CDR1 MNHEY, CDR2 SVGEGT. The CDR3 has 16 amino acids. In nucleotides, the CDR3 is TGTGCCAGCAGTTATGGGACTCTTAGAGGAGGCTATGGCTACACCTTC. It yields the protein CASSYGTLRGGYGYTF.

There are a few counts of this clonotype. Being one base from a much bigger clone, this may be a read error. This chain uses TRBV3-1 with TRBJ1-1; TRBD1 matches at 8 bases. CDR1 is LGHDT and CDR2 is YNNKEL in the germline V gene (reference sequence). The CDR3 is 14 residues long. With 5 bases clipped from V and 5 bases from J, the junction kept 7 bases outside the gene matches. CDR3 residues: CASSWGRGRTEAFF. Written as DNA, the CDR3 is TGTGCCAGCAGCTGGGGCAGGGGGCGAACTGAAGCTTTCTTT.

This clonotype was recorded a few times. This rearrangement joins TRBV20-1 to TRBJ2-3; no firm D call. CDR1 and CDR2 (germline): DFQATT, SNEGSKA (reference sequence). The germline V and J ends were trimmed by 0 bases and 0 bases, with 10 bases remaining between them. The CDR3 has 15 residues. CDR3 nucleotides: TGCAGTGCTAGAGACTACGCCCGGAGCACAGATACGCAGTATTTT. Translated: CSARDYARSTDTQYF.

This clonotype was picked up many times. V usage is TRBV12-3 or TRBV12-4 and J usage is TRBJ2-1; 8 bases align to TRBD2. This CDR3 is 13 amino acids long. Unmatched junction bases numbered 11, after V lost 4 bases and J lost 15 bases. CDR3 in DNA: TGTGCCAGCAGTTCCTATCGGACTAGCCAGTCGTTCTTC. Encoded protein: CASSSYRTSQSFF.